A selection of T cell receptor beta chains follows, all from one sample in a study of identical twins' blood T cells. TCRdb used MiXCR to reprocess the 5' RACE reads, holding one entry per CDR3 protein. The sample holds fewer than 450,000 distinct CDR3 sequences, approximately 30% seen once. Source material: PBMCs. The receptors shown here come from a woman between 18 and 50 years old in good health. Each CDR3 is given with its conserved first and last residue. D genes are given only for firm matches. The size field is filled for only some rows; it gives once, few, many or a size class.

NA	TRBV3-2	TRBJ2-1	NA	CASSLFEDNEQFF	TGTGCCAGCAGCCTATTCGAGGACAATGAGCAGTTCTTC
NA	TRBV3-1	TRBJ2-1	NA	CASSQEIVIGRNEQFF	TGTGCCAGCAGCCAAGAAATCGTGATAGGGCGCAATGAGCAGTTCTTC
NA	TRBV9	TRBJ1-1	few	CAGSPRVGWDTEAFF	TGTGCCGGCAGCCCCCGGGTAGGGTGGGACACTGAAGCTTTCTTT
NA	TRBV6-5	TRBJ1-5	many	CASSYSGRGSNQPQHF	TGTGCCAGCAGTTACTCCGGCCGAGGGAGCAATCAGCCCCAGCATTTT
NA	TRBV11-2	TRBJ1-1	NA	CASRRIQGLNTEAFF	TGTGCCAGCAGGCGAATACAGGGCCTGAACACTGAAGCTTTCTTT
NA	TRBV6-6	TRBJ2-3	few	CASSRDSTDTQYF	TGTGCCAGCAGCCGGGACAGCACAGATACGCAGTATTTT
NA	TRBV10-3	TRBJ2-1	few	CAISELAYNEQFF	TGTGCCATCAGTGAACTAGCCTACAATGAGCAGTTCTTC
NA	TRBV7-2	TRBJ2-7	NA	CASNHFDRNSYEQYF	TGTGCCAGCAACCACTTCGACAGGAACTCCTACGAGCAGTACTTC
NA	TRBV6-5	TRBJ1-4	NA	CASSYSAAGEEKLFF	TGTGCCAGCAGTTACTCTGCGGCAGGGGAAGAAAAACTGTTTTTT
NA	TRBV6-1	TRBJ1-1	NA	CASTPQSPRNTEAFF	TGTGCCAGCACTCCCCAGTCTCCCCGTAACACTGAAGCTTTCTTT
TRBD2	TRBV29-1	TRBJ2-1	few	CSVVGLAGSEQFF	TGCAGCGTTGTAGGACTAGCGGGATCTGAGCAGTTCTTC
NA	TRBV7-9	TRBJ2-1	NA	CASSFGAGVFDEQFF	TGTGCCAGCAGCTTCGGGGCAGGGGTGTTCGATGAGCAGTTCTTC
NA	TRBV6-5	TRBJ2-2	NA	CASRKGWQANTGELFF	TGTGCCAGCAGGAAGGGGTGGCAGGCGAACACCGGGGAGCTGTTTTTT
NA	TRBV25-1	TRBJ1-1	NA	CASSPQQRNTEAFF	TGTGCCAGCAGCCCACAACAGCGGAACACTGAAGCTTTCTTT
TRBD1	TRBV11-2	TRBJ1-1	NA	CASSLQGAMGTEAFF	TGTGCCAGCAGCTTACAGGGGGCTATGGGCACTGAAGCTTTCTTT
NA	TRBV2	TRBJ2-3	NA	CASSDMGPAGNTDTQYF	TGTGCCAGCAGTGATATGGGACCAGCGGGCAACACAGATACGCAGTATTTT
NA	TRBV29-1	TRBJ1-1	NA	CSVGDEVTEAFF	TGCAGCGTTGGAGACGAGGTCACTGAAGCTTTCTTT
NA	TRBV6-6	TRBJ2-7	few	CASSYSPNSDEQYF	TGTGCCAGCAGTTACTCGCCGAATTCGGACGAGCAGTACTTC
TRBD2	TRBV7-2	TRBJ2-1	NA	CASSTTSGSTYNEQFF	TGTGCCAGCAGCACAACTAGCGGGAGCACCTACAATGAGCAGTTCTTC
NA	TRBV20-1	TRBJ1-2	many	CSARRERSRTPGGYTF	TGCAGTGCTAGAAGGGAGCGCAGTCGGACCCCCGGTGGCTACACCTTC
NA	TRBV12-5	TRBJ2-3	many	CASGFLRDGTSTDTQYF	TGTGCTAGTGGTTTTCTCCGGGACGGAACTAGCACAGATACGCAGTATTTT
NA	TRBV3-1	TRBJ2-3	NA	CASSQVGGTDTQYF	TGTGCCAGCAGCCAAGTGGGGGGCACAGATACGCAGTATTTT
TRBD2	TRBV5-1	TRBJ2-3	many	CASSLAGSSTDTQYF	TGCGCCAGCAGCTTAGCGGGGTCTAGCACAGATACGCAGTATTTT